Sequencing of this T cell receptor (beta chain) was carried out in a study of cytomegalovirus exposure and HLA in healthy donors. CDR3 length equals 17 residues. Trimming removed 1 base from V and 0 bases from J; junction bases left unmatched: 6. Germline V gene lookup returns CDR1 SGHAT and CDR2 FQDESV (reference sequence). Primers included in the PCR were 60 Vbeta and 13 Jbeta primers. This table comes from immunoSEQ multiplex PCR, and its TCRdb copy is limited to in-frame clones, with some not included. Of some 150,000 clones in the sample, around 70% were seen once. V and J are TRBV11-1 and TRBJ2-3; TRBD2 agrees at 8 bases. The source is a man aged 30-40 years in good health and CMV-seronegative. What was sequenced was PBMCs. CDR3 nucleotide sequence: TGTGCCAGCAGCTTAGGGGGGACTAGTCCTAGCACAGATACGCAGTATTTT. Residues: CASSLGGTSPSTDTQYF.